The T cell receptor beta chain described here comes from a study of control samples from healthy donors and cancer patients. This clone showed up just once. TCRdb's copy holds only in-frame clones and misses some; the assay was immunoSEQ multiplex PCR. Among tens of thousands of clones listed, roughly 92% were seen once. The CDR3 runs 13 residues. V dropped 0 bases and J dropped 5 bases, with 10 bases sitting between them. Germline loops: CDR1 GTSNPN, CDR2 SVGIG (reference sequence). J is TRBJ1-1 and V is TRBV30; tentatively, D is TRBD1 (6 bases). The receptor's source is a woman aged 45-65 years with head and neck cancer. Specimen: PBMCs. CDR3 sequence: CAWSVRGGTEAFF. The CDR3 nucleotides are TGTGCCTGGAGTGTAAGAGGGGGGACTGAAGCTTTCTTT.